This TCR beta chain was captured by sequencing in a study of T cells in localized non-small cell lung cancer. Clones were read by immunoSEQ multiplex PCR, and TCRdb kept only the in-frame ones, dropping some. Among roughly 35,000 clones listed, 80% to 95% were seen once. The ends lost 8 bases at V and 10 bases at J; junction bases unmatched: 16. The CDR3 extends over 14 amino acids. The germline V gene has CDR1 MNHEY and CDR2 SVGAGI. The source was peripheral blood, collected before any cancer treatment. The J gene is TRBJ1-1, the V gene TRBV6-5, with TRBD1 identical over 7 bases. The sequence was obtained from a female donor of 60 years or more with stage I lung adenocarcinoma. The CDR3 bases are TGTGCCAGCTATCAGACAGGGCTTCAAGGATTAGCTTTCTTT. Translation: CASYQTGLQGLAFF.